Following are 9 T cell receptor beta chains from one sample sequenced in a study of early stage breast cancer tumors. Profiled with immunoSEQ multiplex PCR; TCRdb holds only in-frame clones, not every one. Here the sample spans about 30,000 clones, 72% being singletons. Sequencing used blood. The receptors stem from a person in their fifties with breast cancer.

The chain employs TRBV9 and TRBJ2-7; TRBD2 aligns across 14 bases. The V segment lost 4 bases and the J segment 6 bases; nucleotides outside the gene matches: 6. This CDR3 contains 15 residues. CDR1 and CDR2 from the germline V gene are SGDLS and YYNGEE. This CDR3 reads CASSTGLAGVREQYF. In DNA, the CDR3 is TGTGCCAGCAGCACGGGACTAGCGGGAGTACGCGAGCAGTACTTC.

The V gene is TRBV2, the J gene TRBJ1-2; 7 nucleotides align to TRBD1. V lost 5 bases, J lost 6 bases, and 3 bases stayed unmatched. This CDR3 is 12 amino acids long. Germline V gene sequence: CDR1 SNHLY, CDR2 FYNNEI. CDR3 coding DNA: TGTGCCAGCAGTCTACAGGGGAATGGCTACACCTTC. Protein sequence: CASSLQGNGYTF.

This clone has a handful of counts. The gene calls are TRBV10-1 and TRBJ2-5; 10 positions agree with TRBD1. J gave up 2 bases and V 6 bases, and 3 bases lay outside the gene matches. This CDR3 contains 14 residues. Germline V gene data show CDR1 as WNHNN and CDR2 as SYGVQD (reference sequence). The CDR3 spells CASSRDRGQETQYF. Written as DNA, the CDR3 is TGCGCCAGCAGCCGGGACAGGGGACAAGAGACCCAGTACTTC.

The chain employs TRBV6-1 and TRBJ1-2; no clear D gene. Germline CDR1 is MNHNS and CDR2 is SASEGT. The CDR3 spans 14 residues. Trimming took off 0 bases at V and 3 bases at J, with 8 bases between the two ends. For the CDR3, the DNA is TGTGCCAGCAGTGAAGCGGTTGGGGACTATGGCTACACCTTC. Translated, it gives CASSEAVGDYGYTF.

The chain employs TRBV19 and TRBJ1-2, with 8 nucleotides matching TRBD1. Losses at the gene ends were 1 base for V and 4 bases for J; bases not matched to a gene: 8. This CDR3 has 16 amino acids. Germline CDR1 LNHDA, CDR2 SQIVND (reference sequence). This CDR3 reads CASSIGPSGGRYGYTF. CDR3 DNA: TGTGCCAGTAGTATAGGTCCCTCAGGGGGCCGCTATGGCTACACCTTC.

The chain has TRBV5-6 and TRBJ2-2, with 10 bases that match TRBD1. Per germline, CDR1 SGHDT and CDR2 YYEEEE. The CDR3 is made up of 16 amino acids. Trimming removed 4 bases from V and 5 bases from J; junction bases left unmatched: 8. The CDR3 bases are TGTGCCAGCAGCGGTTTAGACAGGGGGCAAACCGGGGAGCTGTTTTTT. It yields the protein CASSGLDRGQTGELFF.

This clone was detected a few times. This chain links TRBV10-2 with TRBJ2-1; the match to TRBD2 covers 10 bases. The CDR3 runs 15 residues. Losses at the gene ends were 5 bases for V and 9 bases for J; bases not matched to a gene: 10. Germline CDR1 and CDR2: WSHSY and SAAADI. This CDR3 is CASSQTGTSVGEQFF. The CDR3 DNA is TGCGCCAGCAGTCAGACCGGGACTAGCGTCGGTGAGCAGTTCTTC.

The gene calls are TRBV7-9 and TRBJ2-7, with D possibly matching TRBD1 (5 bases). This CDR3 is built from 12 residues. V was pared by 6 bases and J by 9 bases, with 15 bases between. Germline lookup yields CDR1 SEHNR and CDR2 FQNEAQ (reference sequence). CDR3 coding DNA: TGTGCCAGCAGGCCAATCCAGGGCTGGCAGTACTTC. It codes for CASRPIQGWQYF.

The chain carries TRBV7-9 and TRBJ2-5; TRBD1 aligns across 10 bases. CDR3 size: 19 residues. V gave up 5 bases and J gave up 0 bases; unmatched junction bases: 15. Germline CDR1 SEHNR, CDR2 FQNEAQ (reference sequence). The chain's CDR3 is CASSQTSIPGQGYQETQYF. The CDR3 nucleotides read TGTGCCAGCAGCCAAACATCAATCCCGGGACAGGGGTACCAAGAGACCCAGTACTTC.